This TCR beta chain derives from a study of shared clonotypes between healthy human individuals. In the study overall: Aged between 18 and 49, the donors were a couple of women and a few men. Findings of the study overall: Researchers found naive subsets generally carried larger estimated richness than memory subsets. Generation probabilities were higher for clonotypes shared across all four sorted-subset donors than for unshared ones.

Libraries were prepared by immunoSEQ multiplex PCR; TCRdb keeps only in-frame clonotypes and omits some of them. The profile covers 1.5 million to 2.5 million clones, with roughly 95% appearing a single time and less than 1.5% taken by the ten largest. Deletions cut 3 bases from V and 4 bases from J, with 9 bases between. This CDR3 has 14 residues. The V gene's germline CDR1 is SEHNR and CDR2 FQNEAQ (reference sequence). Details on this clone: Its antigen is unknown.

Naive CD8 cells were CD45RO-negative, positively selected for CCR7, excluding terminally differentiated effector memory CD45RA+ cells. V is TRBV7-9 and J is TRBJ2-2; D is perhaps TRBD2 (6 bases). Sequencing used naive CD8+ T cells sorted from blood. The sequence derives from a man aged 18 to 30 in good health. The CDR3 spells CASSFPGGTGELFF. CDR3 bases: TGTGCCAGCAGCTTCCCCGGGGGCACCGGGGAGCTGTTTTTT. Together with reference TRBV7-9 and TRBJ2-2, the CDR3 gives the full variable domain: DTGVSQNPRHKITKRGQNVTFRCDPISEHNRLYWYRQTLGQGPEFLTYFQNEAQLEKSRLLSDRFSAERPKGSFSTLEIQRTEQGDSAMYLCASSFPGGTGELFFGEGSRLTVL.